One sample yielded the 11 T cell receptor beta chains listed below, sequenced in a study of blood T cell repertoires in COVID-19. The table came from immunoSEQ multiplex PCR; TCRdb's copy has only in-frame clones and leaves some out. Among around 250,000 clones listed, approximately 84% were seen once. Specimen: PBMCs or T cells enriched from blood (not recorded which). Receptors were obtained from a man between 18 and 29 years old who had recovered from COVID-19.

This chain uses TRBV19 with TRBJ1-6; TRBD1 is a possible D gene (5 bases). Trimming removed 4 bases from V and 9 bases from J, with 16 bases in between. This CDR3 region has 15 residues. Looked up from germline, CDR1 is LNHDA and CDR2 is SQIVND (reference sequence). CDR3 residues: CASSNRVGGISPLHF. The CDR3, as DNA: TGTGCCAGTAGTAATAGAGTCGGGGGAATTTCACCCCTCCACTTT.

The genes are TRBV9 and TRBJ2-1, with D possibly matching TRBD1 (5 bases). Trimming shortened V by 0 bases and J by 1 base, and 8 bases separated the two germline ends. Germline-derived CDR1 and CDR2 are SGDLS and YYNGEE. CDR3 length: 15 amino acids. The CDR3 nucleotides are TGTGCCAGCAGCGTAGACCAGGGTTCCTACAATGAGCAGTTCTTC. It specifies CASSVDQGSYNEQFF.

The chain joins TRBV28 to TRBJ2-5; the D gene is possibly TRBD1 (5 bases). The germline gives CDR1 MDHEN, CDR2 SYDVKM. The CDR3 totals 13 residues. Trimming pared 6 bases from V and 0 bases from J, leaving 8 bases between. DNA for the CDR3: TGTGCCAGCAGAGGGGCTAACCAAGAGACCCAGTACTTC. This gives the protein CASRGANQETQYF.

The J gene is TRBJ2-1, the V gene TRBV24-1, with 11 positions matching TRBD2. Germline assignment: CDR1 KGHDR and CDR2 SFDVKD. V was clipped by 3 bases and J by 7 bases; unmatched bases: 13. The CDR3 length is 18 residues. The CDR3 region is CATSDPNELAGGLNEQFF. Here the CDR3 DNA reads TGTGCCACCAGTGATCCAAACGAGCTAGCGGGAGGACTTAATGAGCAGTTCTTC.

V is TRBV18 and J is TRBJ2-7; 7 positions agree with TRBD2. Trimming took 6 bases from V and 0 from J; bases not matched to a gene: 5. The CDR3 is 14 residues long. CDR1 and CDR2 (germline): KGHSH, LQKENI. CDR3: CASSTGTTSYEQYF. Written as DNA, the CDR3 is TGTGCCAGCTCCACCGGGACTACCTCCTACGAGCAGTACTTC.

This CDR3 is CAGASGGIPNEQFF. In nucleotides, the CDR3 is TGTGCCGGAGCTAGCGGGGGGATCCCCAATGAGCAGTTCTTC. V usage is TRBV6-5 and J usage is TRBJ2-1, with 11 bases that match TRBD2. The CDR3 loop spans 14 amino acids. Looked up from germline, CDR1 is MNHEY and CDR2 is SVGAGI. V was pared by 11 bases and J by 6 bases, with 9 bases of the junction left unmatched.

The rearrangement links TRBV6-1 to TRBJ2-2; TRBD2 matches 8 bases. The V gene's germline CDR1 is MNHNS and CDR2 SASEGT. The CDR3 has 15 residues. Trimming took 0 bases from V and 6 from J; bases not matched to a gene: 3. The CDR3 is CASSEAGGRSGELFF. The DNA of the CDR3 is TGTGCCAGCAGTGAAGCGGGCGGGAGGTCCGGGGAGCTGTTTTTT.

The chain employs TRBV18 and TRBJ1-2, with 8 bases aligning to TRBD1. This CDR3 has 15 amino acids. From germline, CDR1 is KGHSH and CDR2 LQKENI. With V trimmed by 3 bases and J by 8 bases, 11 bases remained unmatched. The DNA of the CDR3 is TGTGCCAGCTCACCTAACACAGGACAGGGAGAAGGCTACACCTTC. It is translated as CASSPNTGQGEGYTF.

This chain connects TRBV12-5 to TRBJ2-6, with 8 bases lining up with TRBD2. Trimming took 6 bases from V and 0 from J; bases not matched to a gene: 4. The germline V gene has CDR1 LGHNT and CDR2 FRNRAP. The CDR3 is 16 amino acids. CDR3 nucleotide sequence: TGTGCTAGTGGGACCGGGACTAGCTCTGGGGCCAACGTCCTGACTTTC. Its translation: CASGTGTSSGANVLTF.

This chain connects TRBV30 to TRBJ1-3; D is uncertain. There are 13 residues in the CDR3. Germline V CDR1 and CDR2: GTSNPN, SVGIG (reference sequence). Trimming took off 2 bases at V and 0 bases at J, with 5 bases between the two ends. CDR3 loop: CAWSHNSGNTIYF. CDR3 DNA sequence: TGTGCCTGGAGTCACAACTCTGGAAACACCATATATTTT.

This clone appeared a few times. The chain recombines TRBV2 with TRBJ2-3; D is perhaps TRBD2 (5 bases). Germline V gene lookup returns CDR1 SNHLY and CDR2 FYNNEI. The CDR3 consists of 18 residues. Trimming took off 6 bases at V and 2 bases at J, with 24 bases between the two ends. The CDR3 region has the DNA TGTGCCAGCAGGGAAATGGGAGCATGGACTTCCCCCACAGATACGCAGTATTTT. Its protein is CASREMGAWTSPTDTQYF.